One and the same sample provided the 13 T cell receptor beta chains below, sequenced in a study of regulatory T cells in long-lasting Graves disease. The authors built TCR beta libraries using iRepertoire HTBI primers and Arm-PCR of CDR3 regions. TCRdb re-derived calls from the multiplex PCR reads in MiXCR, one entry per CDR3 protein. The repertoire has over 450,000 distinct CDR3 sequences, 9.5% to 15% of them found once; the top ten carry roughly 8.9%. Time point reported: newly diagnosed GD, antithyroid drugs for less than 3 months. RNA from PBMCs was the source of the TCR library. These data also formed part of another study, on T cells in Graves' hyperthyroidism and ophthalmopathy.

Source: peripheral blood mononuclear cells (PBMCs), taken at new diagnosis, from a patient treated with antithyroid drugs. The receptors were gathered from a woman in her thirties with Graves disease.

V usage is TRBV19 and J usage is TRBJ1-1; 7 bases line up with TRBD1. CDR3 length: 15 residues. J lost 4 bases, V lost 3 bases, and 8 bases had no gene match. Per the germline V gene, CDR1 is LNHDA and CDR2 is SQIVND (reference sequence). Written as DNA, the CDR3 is TGTGCCAGTAGTATGGGAGGCAGGGGGGGCACTGAAGCTTTCTTT. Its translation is CASSMGGRGGTEAFF.

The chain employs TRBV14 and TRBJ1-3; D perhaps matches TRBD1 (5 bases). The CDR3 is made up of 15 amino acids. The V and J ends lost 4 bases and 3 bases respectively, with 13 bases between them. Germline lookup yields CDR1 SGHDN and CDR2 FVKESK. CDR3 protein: CASSREGSIGNTIYF. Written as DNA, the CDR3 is TGTGCCAGCAGCCGGGAGGGGTCGATTGGAAACACCATATATTTT.

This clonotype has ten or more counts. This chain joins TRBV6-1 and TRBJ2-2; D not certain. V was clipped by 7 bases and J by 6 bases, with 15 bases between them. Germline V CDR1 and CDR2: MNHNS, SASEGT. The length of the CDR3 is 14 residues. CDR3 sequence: CASMMGSLAGELFF. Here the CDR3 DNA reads TGTGCCAGCATGATGGGCTCCCTTGCCGGGGAGCTGTTTTTT.

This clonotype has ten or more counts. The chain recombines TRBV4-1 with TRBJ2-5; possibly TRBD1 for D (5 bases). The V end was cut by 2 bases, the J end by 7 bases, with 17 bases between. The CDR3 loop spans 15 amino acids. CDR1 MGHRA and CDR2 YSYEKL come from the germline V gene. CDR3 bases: TGCGCCAGCAGCCAACGGCAGGGAAGGGAATGGACCCAGTACTTC. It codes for CASSQRQGREWTQYF.

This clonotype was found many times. Here the CDR3 reads CASSESLAGSHYEQYF. The CDR3 DNA sequence: TGTGCCAGCAGCGAGTCGCTAGCGGGATCCCACTACGAGCAGTACTTC. This chain joins TRBV7-2 and TRBJ2-7; 9 bases fit TRBD2. CDR1 SGHTA and CDR2 FQGNSA come from the germline V gene. Losses at the gene ends were 5 bases for V and 3 bases for J; bases not matched to a gene: 11. The CDR3 runs 16 residues.

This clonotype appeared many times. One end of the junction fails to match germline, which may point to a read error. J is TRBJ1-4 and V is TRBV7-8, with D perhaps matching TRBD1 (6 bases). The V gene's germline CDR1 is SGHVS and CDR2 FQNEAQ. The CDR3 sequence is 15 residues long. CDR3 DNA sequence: TGTGCCACCAGCATGGGGGGGGCGCGACTTGAAAAACTGTTTTTT. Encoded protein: CATSMGGARLEKLFF.

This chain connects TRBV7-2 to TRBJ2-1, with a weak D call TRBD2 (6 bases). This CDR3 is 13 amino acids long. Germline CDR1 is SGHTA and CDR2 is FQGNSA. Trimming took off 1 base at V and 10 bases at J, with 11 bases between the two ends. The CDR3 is CASSLVDSGEQFF. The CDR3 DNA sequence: TGTGCCAGCAGCTTAGTCGATAGCGGCGAGCAGTTCTTC. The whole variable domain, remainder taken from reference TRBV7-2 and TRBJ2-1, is GAGVSQSPSNKVTEKGKDVELRCDPISGHTALYWYRQSLGQGLEFLIYFQGNSAPDKSGLPSDRFSAERTGGSVSTLTIQRTQQEDSAVYLCASSLVDSGEQFFGPGTRLTVL.

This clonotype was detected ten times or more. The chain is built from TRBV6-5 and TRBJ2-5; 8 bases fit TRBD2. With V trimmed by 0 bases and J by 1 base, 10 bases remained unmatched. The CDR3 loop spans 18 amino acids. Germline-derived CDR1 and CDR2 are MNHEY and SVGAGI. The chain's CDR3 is CASSYSMVAGGPQETQYF. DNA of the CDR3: TGTGCCAGCAGTTACTCGATGGTTGCGGGAGGCCCCCAAGAGACCCAGTACTTC.

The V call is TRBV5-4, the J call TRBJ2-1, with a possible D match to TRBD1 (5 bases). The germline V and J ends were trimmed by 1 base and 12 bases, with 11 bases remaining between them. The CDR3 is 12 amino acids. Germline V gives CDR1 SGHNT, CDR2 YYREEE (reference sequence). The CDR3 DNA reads TGTGCCAGCAGCTTGCAGGGAATAGGGCAGTTCTTC. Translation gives CASSLQGIGQFF.

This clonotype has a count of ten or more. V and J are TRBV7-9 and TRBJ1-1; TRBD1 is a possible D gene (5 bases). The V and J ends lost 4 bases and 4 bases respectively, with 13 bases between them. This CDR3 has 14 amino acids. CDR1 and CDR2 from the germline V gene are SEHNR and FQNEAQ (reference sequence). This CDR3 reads CASSSLRQGTEAFF. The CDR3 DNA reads TGTGCCAGCAGCTCCTTAAGGCAGGGCACTGAAGCTTTCTTT.

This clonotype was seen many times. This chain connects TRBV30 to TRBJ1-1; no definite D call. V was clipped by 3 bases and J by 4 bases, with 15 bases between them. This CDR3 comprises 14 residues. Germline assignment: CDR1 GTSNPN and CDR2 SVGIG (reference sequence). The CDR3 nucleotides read TGTGCCTGGAGAGGTTGGGAGGAGGTCACTGAAGCTTTCTTT. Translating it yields CAWRGWEEVTEAFF.

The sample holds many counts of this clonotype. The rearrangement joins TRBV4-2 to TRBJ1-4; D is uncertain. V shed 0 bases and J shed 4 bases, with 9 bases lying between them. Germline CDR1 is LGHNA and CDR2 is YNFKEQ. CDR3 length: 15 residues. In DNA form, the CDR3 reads TGTGCCAGCAGCCAAGATCCGGACCTTAATGAAAAACTGTTTTTT. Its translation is CASSQDPDLNEKLFF.

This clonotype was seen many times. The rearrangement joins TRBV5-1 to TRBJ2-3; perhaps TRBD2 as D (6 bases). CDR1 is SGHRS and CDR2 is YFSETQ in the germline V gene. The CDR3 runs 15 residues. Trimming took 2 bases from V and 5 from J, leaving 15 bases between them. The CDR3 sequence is CASSFSGRLGDTQYF. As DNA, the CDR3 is TGCGCCAGCAGCTTTAGCGGTAGATTAGGAGATACGCAGTATTTT.